Listed below are T cell receptor beta chains from one sample, sequenced in a study of blood T cell repertoires in COVID-19. Produced via immunoSEQ multiplex PCR; TCRdb's table is partial and in-frame only. The table lists more than 250,000 clones, about four fifths of them singletons. The sequencing input was PBMCs or T cells enriched from blood (not recorded which). These receptors were obtained from a man aged 40-55 years who had been exposed to COVID-19. Each CDR3 is given with its conserved first and last residue. The order of the fields is J gene, CDR3 length, V gene, D gene, CDR3 protein. A D gene is named only where the DNA matches it firmly.

>TRBJ2-1|16|TRBV3-1/TRBV3-2|TRBD2
CASSPVYSGRTNEQFF
>TRBJ1-5|14|TRBV7-9|TRBD1
CASSLSTGAQPQHF
>TRBJ2-2|14|TRBV19|TRBD1
CASRYRGLTGELFF
>TRBJ1-3|17|TRBV18|TRBD1
CASSPRDRGSSGNTIYF
>TRBJ2-3|11|TRBV5-4|NA
CASSLDYTQYF
>TRBJ2-3|16|TRBV6-5|NA
CASSYGGAGEEDTQYF
>TRBJ2-7|14|TRBV19|NA
CASSRGRTGYEQYF
>TRBJ2-1|12|TRBV28|NA
CASSYSGGIQFF
>TRBJ2-1|15|TRBV11-3|NA
CASSFTVGSYNEQFF
>TRBJ1-1|15|TRBV19|TRBD1
CASSWGTGVGTEAFF
>TRBJ1-5|13|TRBV30|NA
CAWRETSNQPQHF
>TRBJ1-6|12|TRBV2|NA
CASKTENSPLHF
>TRBJ2-3|11|TRBV5-8|NA
CASSSIDTQYF
>TRBJ2-1|15|TRBV27|TRBD2
CASSLGSGTYNEQFF
>TRBJ1-1|14|TRBV7-8|NA
CASSLGRRQPEAFF
>TRBJ1-5|14|TRBV10-3|TRBD1
CAISEEGAEQPQHF
>TRBJ1-5|13|TRBV27|NA
CASSLQGNQPQHF
>TRBJ2-6|18|TRBV4-1|NA
CASSQNAQALSGANVLTF
>TRBJ1-1|13|TRBV6-5|NA
CASSYGAGAEAFF
>TRBJ2-7|13|TRBV7-9|NA
CASSLGSRGEQYF
>TRBJ2-4|15|TRBV7-8|NA
CASRDDRSAKNIQYF
>TRBJ2-1|14|TRBV10-1|TRBD2
CASSRLAGDNEQFF
>TRBJ2-3|12|TRBV7-2|NA
CASGTSSDTQYF
>TRBJ2-5|15|TRBV5-1|NA
CASSDDRAGFETQYF
>TRBJ2-2|18|TRBV7-6|TRBD2
CASSLAVLAGVGTGELFF
>TRBJ2-5|13|TRBV24-1|NA
CATSDSSLETQYF
>TRBJ1-1|13|TRBV24-1|NA
CATSEEGNTEAFF
>TRBJ1-6|20|TRBV19|TRBD1
CASSLTRDRGQSSYNSPLHF
>TRBJ2-5|17|TRBV2|TRBD1
CASSEPRDRERGETQYF
>TRBJ2-1|16|TRBV5-3|NA
CARQTKPGVQDNEQFF
>TRBJ1-1|13|TRBV4-2|NA
CASSQDPGTEAFF